This T cell receptor (beta chain) derives from a study of T-cell memory formation after mild COVID-19. Points from the study as a whole: Day 15 to 85 contracting clones showed balanced CD4/CD8; day 15 to 37 expanders favored CD4+.

Constant-segment primers and 5'RACE yielded cDNA libraries for TCR alpha and TCR beta, each carrying sample barcodes and UMIs. TCRdb analysed the 5' RACE reads with MiXCR anew, one entry per CDR3 protein. The sample lists 450,000 to 650,000 distinct CDR3 sequences; approximately 20% were seen once. In the case of this clonotype: Its target is unknown.

From germline, CDR1 is MNHEY and CDR2 SVGEGT. The CDR3 is 16 residues long. After removal of 6 bases from V and 0 bases from J, the junction contained 7 bases not matched to a gene. This receptor was identified in an adult woman who had mild COVID-19 (a few samples of this study predate the infection). Cell type and time point are not known. The sample comprised PBMCs or a T cell subset sorted from them (not recorded which). The chain couples TRBV6-2 or TRBV6-3 to TRBJ1-5; 8 nucleotides agree with TRBD1. In DNA, the CDR3 is TGTGCCAGCAGGATACAGGGGGGTCGTAGCAATCAGCCCCAGCATTTT. Translation gives CASRIQGGRSNQPQHF.